This entry describes one TCR beta chain. CDR3 length equals 15 residues. Looked up from germline, CDR1 is LNHDA and CDR2 is SQIVND (reference sequence). The germline V and J ends were trimmed by 3 bases and 2 bases, with 11 bases remaining between them. The PCR was carried out with 60 Vbeta primers and 13 Jbeta primers. Only in-frame clones appear in the TCRdb table, and some are missing; sequencing was by immunoSEQ multiplex PCR. The top ten clones hold more than 2.5% of a sample with 120,000 or so clones, roughly 75% of them seen once. This entry is derived from a study of cytomegalovirus exposure and HLA in healthy donors.

The TCR sequence derives from a woman aged 45-59 years in good health and CMV-seronegative. V gene TRBV19 combines with J gene TRBJ1-5, with D possibly being TRBD1 (5 bases). Sequencing used PBMCs. This chain's CDR3 is CASSMGQGGNQPQHF. As DNA, the CDR3 is TGTGCCAGTAGTATGGGGCAGGGTGGCAATCAGCCCCAGCATTTT.